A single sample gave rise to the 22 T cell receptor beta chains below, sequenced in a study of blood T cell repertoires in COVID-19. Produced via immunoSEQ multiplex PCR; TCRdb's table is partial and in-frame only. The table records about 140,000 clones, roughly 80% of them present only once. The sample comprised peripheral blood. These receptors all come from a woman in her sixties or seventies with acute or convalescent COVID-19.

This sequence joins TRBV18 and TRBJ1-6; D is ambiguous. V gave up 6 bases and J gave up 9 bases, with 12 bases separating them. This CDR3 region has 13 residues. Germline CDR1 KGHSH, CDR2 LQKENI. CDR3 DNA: TGTGCCAGCTCCCCCGAGAGGGTTTCACCCCTCCACTTT. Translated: CASSPERVSPLHF.

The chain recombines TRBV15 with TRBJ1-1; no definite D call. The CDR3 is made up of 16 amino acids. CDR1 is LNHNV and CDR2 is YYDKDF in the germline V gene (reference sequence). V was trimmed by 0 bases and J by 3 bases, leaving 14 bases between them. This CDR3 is CATSRDLTAGDTEAFF. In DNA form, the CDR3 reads TGTGCCACCAGCAGAGATCTGACGGCCGGGGACACTGAAGCTTTCTTT.

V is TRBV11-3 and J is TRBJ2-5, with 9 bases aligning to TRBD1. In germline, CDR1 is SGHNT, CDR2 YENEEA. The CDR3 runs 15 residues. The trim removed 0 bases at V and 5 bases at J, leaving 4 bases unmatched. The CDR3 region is CASSLDQQGAETQYF. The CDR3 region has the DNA TGTGCCAGCAGCTTAGACCAACAGGGGGCCGAGACCCAGTACTTC.

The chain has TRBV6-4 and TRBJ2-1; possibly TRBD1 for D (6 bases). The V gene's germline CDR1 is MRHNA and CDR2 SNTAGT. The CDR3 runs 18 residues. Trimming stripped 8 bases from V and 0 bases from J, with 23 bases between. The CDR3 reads CASSARSRGLSSYNEQFF. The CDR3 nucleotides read TGTGCCAGCTCCGCACGGTCCAGGGGTCTAAGCTCCTACAATGAGCAGTTCTTC.

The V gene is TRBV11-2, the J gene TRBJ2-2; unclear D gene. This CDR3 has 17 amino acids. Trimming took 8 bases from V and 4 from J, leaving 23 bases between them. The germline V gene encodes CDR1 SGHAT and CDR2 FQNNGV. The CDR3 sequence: CASRSATPEGGTGELFF. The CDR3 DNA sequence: TGTGCCAGCCGCTCAGCTACGCCCGAAGGCGGCACCGGGGAGCTGTTTTTT. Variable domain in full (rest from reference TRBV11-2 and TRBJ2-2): EAGVAQSPRYKIIEKRQSVAFWCNPISGHATLYWYQQILGQGPKLLIQFQNNGVVDDSQLPKDRFSAERLKGVDSTLKIQPAKLEDSAVYLCASRSATPEGGTGELFFGEGSRLTVL.

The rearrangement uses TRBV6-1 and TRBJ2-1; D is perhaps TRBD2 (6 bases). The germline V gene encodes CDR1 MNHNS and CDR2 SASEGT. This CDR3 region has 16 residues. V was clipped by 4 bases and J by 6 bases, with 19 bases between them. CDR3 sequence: CASSGTTGRGVNEQFF. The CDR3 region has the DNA TGTGCCAGCAGTGGCACTACGGGGCGGGGAGTCAATGAGCAGTTCTTC.

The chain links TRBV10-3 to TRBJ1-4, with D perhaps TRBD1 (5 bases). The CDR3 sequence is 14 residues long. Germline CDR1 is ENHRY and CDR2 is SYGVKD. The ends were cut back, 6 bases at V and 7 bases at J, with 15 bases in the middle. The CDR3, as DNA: TGTGCCATCAGCGACGGGGGTCGGGTTGAAAAACTGTTTTTT. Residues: CAISDGGRVEKLFF.

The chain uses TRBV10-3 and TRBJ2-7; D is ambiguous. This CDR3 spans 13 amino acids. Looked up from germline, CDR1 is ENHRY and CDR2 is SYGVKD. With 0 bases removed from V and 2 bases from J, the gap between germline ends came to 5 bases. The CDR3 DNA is TGTGCCATCAGTGAGTCCAGTACCTACGAGCAGTACTTC. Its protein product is CAISESSTYEQYF.

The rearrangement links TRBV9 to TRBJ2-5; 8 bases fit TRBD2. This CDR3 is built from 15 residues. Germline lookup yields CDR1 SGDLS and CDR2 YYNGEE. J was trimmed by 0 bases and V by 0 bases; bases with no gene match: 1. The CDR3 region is CASSVAGGYQETQYF. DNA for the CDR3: TGTGCCAGCAGCGTAGCGGGAGGGTACCAAGAGACCCAGTACTTC.

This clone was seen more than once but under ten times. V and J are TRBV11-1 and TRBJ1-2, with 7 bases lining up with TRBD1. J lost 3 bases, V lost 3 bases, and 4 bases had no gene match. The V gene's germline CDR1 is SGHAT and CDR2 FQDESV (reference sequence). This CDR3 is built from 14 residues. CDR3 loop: CASSFRQGDYGYTF. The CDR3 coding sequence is TGTGCCAGCAGCTTCCGACAGGGAGACTATGGCTACACCTTC.

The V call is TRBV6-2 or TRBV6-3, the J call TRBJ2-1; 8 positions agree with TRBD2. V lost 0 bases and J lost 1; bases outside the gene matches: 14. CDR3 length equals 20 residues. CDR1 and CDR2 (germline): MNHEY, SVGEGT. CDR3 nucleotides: TGTGCCAGCAGTTACTCGACTAACCTTTTCACTAGCGGATCCTACAATGAGCAGTTCTTC. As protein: CASSYSTNLFTSGSYNEQFF.

The DNA of the CDR3 is TGTGCCACCAGCATGCGGGATTTGAACACTGAAGCTTTCTTT. This translates into CATSMRDLNTEAFF. V gene TRBV15 combines with J gene TRBJ1-1, with D unresolved. Deletions cut 4 bases from V and 0 bases from J, with 9 bases between. The CDR3 is made up of 14 amino acids. The germline V gene encodes CDR1 LNHNV and CDR2 YYDKDF (reference sequence).

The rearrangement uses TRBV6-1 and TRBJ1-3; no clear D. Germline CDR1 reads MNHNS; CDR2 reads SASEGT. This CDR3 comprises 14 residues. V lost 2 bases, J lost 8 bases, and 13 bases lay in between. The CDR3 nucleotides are TGTGCCAGCAGTGAAAGAGACCGCGGGGACACCATATATTTT. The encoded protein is CASSERDRGDTIYF.

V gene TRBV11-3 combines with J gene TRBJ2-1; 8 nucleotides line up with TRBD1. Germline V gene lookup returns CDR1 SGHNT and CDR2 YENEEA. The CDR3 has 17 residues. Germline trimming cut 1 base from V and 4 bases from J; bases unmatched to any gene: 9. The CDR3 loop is CASSLAAGQGIYNEQFF. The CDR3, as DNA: TGTGCCAGCAGCTTAGCGGCCGGACAGGGAATATACAATGAGCAGTTCTTC.

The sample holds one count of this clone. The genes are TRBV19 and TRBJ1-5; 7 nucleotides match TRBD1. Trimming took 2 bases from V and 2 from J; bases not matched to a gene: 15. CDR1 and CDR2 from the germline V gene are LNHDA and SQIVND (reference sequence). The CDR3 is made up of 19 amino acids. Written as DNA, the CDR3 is TGTGCCAGTAGTATAATGCTCCAAACGACAGGGCAGGGCAATCAGCCCCAGCATTTT. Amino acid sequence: CASSIMLQTTGQGNQPQHF. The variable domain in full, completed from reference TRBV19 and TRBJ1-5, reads DGGITQSPKYLFRKEGQNVTLSCEQNLNHDAMYWYRQDPGQGLRLIYYSQIVNDFQKGDIAEGYSVSREKKESFPLTVTSAQKNPTAFYLCASSIMLQTTGQGNQPQHFGDGTRLSIL.

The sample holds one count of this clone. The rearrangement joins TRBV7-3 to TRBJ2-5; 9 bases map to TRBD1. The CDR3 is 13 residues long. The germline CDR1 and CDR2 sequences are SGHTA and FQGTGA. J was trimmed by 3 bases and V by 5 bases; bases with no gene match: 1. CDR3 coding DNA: TGTGCCAGCAGCCGGGACAGGGAAGAGACCCAGTACTTC. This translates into CASSRDREETQYF.

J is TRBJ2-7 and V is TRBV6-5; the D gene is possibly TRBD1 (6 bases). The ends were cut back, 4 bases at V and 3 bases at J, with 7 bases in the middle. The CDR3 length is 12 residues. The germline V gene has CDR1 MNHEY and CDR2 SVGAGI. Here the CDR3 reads CASSLTGYEQYF. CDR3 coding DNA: TGTGCCAGCAGTTTGACAGGCTACGAGCAGTACTTC.

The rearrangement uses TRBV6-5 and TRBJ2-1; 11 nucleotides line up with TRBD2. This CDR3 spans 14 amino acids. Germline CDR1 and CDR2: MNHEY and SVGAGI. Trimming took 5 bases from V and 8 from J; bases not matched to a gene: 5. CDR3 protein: CASSLTSGSYEQFF. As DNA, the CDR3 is TGTGCCAGCAGTCTTACTAGCGGGAGTTATGAGCAGTTCTTC.

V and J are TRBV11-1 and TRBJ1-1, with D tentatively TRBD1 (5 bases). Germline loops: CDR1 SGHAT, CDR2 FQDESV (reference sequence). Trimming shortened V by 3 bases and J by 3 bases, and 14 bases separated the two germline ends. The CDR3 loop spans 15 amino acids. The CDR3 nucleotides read TGTGCCAGCAGCTTCGGGACTCAATGGGACACTGAAGCTTTCTTT. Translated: CASSFGTQWDTEAFF.

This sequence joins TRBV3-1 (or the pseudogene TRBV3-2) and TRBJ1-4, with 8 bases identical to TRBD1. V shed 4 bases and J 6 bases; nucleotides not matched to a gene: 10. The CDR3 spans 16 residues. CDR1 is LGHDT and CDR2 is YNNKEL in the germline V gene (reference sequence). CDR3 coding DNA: TGTGCCAGCAGCCGGGGAAGCCGGGACAGGCATGAAAAACTGTTTTTT. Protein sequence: CASSRGSRDRHEKLFF.

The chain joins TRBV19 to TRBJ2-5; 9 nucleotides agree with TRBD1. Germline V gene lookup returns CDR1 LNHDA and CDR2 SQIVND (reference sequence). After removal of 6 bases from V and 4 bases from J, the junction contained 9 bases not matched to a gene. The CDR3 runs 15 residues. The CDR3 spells CASRERTGVGETQYF. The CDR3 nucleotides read TGTGCCAGTAGAGAACGGACAGGGGTCGGAGAGACCCAGTACTTC.

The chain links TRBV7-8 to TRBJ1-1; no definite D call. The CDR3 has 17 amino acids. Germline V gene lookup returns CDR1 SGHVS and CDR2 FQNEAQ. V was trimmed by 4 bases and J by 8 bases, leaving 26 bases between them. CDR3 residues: CASSSHSGRAALREAFF. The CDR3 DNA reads TGTGCCAGCAGCTCTCACTCCGGGCGGGCAGCTCTAAGGGAAGCTTTCTTT.